This T cell receptor beta chain is drawn from a study of OX40 agonist ivuxolimab in advanced cancers. Study context: Dose-escalation patients had hepatocellular carcinoma, melanoma, renal cell or head and neck cancer.

Repertoires were generated with immunoSEQ multiplex PCR, while TCRdb's copy carries only in-frame clones and drops some. The sample contains tens of thousands of clones, approximately 90% of which appear only once. The study's findings and limits: At 0.1 to 3.0 mg/kg, CD4+ and CD8+ blood T cells expanded clonally by week 6. Certain nonresponders additionally had low normalized T-cell clonal expansion. Antigen targets of the expanded peripheral T cells went undetermined.

The V gene's germline CDR1 is SGHTA and CDR2 FQGTGA. The CDR3 spans 13 residues. J lost 5 bases, V lost 5 bases, and 4 bases had no gene match. For this clone: Its antigen is unknown.

The TCR sequence derives from an adult with an advanced solid tumor such as melanoma, head and neck, liver or kidney cancer. J is TRBJ2-5 and V is TRBV7-3, with 8 bases fitting TRBD2. The source material was CD4+ or CD8+ T cells sorted from blood, sampled in a trial of the OX40 agonist ivuxolimab. The CDR3 bases are TGTGCCAGCAGCCCCGGGAGGGAGGAGACCCAGTACTTC. Translating gives CASSPGREETQYF.